This TCR beta chain was identified during a study of CD8 T cells in ankylosing spondylitis. This clonotype was recorded many times. CDR3 length equals 14 residues. The germline V and J ends were trimmed by 0 bases and 1 base, with 7 bases remaining between them. Germline V gives CDR1 LGHNA, CDR2 YSLEER. In TCRdb, the 5' RACE reads were re-called with MiXCR into one record per CDR3 protein. The sample gives about 210,000 distinct CDR3 sequences, approximately 7.6% of which show up once; more than 4.5% is in the top ten. This clonotype was sampled from a female donor with ankylosing spondylitis or in good health (not recorded which). The chain links TRBV4-3 to TRBJ2-7; D remains ambiguous. Material: blood, either unsorted or a sorted T cell fraction (not recorded which). The CDR3 DNA sequence: TGCGCCAGCAGCCAAGAAACGCTTTCCTACGAGCAGTACTTC. Its protein product is CASSQETLSYEQYF.